This T cell receptor beta chain comes out of a study of CD8 T cells in ankylosing spondylitis. Study results and caveats: Reactive arthritis synovial fluid and blood were previously reported to contain some motif variants.

Germline CDR1 is MGHDK and CDR2 is SYGVNS. The junction had 2 bases not matched to a gene; V was cut back by 4 bases and J by 0 bases. There are 15 residues in the CDR3. This clonotype was observed at least ten times. The target antigen is unknown. Using its own MiXCR run on the 5' RACE reads, TCRdb lists one record per CDR3 protein. The data show approximately 350,000 distinct CDR3 sequences, roughly 20% seen once. Sequencing was done on a sample of blood, either unsorted or a sorted T cell fraction (not recorded which). The clonotype comes from a male donor with ankylosing spondylitis or in good health (not recorded which). The gene calls are TRBV25-1 and TRBJ2-1, with 8 bases fitting TRBD1. As DNA, the CDR3 is TGTGCCAGCAGTGGAGGACAGGGCTCCTACAATGAGCAGTTCTTC. Its translation is CASSGGQGSYNEQFF.